These T cell receptor beta chains were read from a single sample in a study of blood T cells in healthy people across ages. TCRdb called the 5' RACE reads again in MiXCR, with one record for every CDR3 protein. The sample has about 1.6 million distinct CDR3 sequences, around 35% seen once. The material sequenced was blood. Receptors were obtained from a woman in her 30s in good health. CDR3s include the opening cysteine and the closing phenylalanine or tryptophan. The order of the fields is V gene, D gene, clone size, J gene, CDR3 DNA, CDR3 protein. A D gene is named only where the DNA matches it firmly. Rows may omit the clone size; those that give it use once, few, many or a size class.

V gene: TRBV5-1; D gene: TRBD2; clone size: -; J gene: TRBJ2-5; CDR3 DNA: TGCGCCAGCAGCTTGGGAGTAGCGGGGGTTCAAGAGACCCAGTACTTC; CDR3 protein: CASSLGVAGVQETQYF
V gene: TRBV29-1; D gene: -; clone size: many; J gene: TRBJ2-5; CDR3 DNA: TGCAGCGTTGAAAGGGGATTTGGGGAGACCCAGTACTTC; CDR3 protein: CSVERGFGETQYF
V gene: TRBV5-1; D gene: -; clone size: -; J gene: TRBJ2-1; CDR3 DNA: TGCGCCAGCAGCTTTCGAGGCAGGGGAGACAATGAGCAGTTCTTC; CDR3 protein: CASSFRGRGDNEQFF
V gene: TRBV10-1; D gene: -; clone size: -; J gene: TRBJ2-1; CDR3 DNA: TGCGCCAGCAGCGTTACCGGGGCAGCCAATGAGCAGTTCTTC; CDR3 protein: CASSVTGAANEQFF
V gene: TRBV20-1; D gene: -; clone size: few; J gene: TRBJ2-3; CDR3 DNA: TGCAGTGCCAGGGTCTTGGGGGATACGCAGTATTTT; CDR3 protein: CSARVLGDTQYF
V gene: TRBV20-1; D gene: -; clone size: few; J gene: TRBJ2-7; CDR3 DNA: TGCAGTGCTAGGGGGGTTTACGAGCAGTACTTC; CDR3 protein: CSARGVYEQYF
V gene: TRBV28; D gene: TRBD2; clone size: -; J gene: TRBJ2-4; CDR3 DNA: TGTGCCAGCAGTTTTAAGCGGGGGGATCAAAACATTCAGTACTTC; CDR3 protein: CASSFKRGDQNIQYF
V gene: TRBV4-1; D gene: TRBD2; clone size: -; J gene: TRBJ2-2; CDR3 DNA: TGCGCCAGCAGCCGGGTCAGTAGCGGGATCACCGGGGAGCTGTTTTTT; CDR3 protein: CASSRVSSGITGELFF
V gene: TRBV3-1; D gene: TRBD2; clone size: -; J gene: TRBJ2-5; CDR3 DNA: TGTGCCAGCAGCCAGCTAGCGGGAGCTCAAGAGACCCAGTACTTC; CDR3 protein: CASSQLAGAQETQYF
V gene: TRBV4-1; D gene: TRBD2; clone size: few; J gene: TRBJ2-3; CDR3 DNA: TGCGCCAGCAGCCAAAGAAGAGGTTACGGGGGGAACACAGATACGCAGTATTTT; CDR3 protein: CASSQRRGYGGNTDTQYF
V gene: TRBV5-1; D gene: -; clone size: few; J gene: TRBJ1-2; CDR3 DNA: TGCGCCAGCAGCCTGACAGGCGAATATGGCTACACCTTC; CDR3 protein: CASSLTGEYGYTF
V gene: TRBV3-1; D gene: TRBD1; clone size: -; J gene: TRBJ1-2; CDR3 DNA: TGTGCCAGCAGCCAAAGGACAGGAGGTCGTGGCTACACCTTC; CDR3 protein: CASSQRTGGRGYTF
V gene: TRBV6-1; D gene: -; clone size: -; J gene: TRBJ2-6; CDR3 DNA: TGTGCCAGCAGTGAATTAAGAGGAACTGGGGCCAACGTCCTGACTTTC; CDR3 protein: CASSELRGTGANVLTF
V gene: TRBV10-3; D gene: TRBD1; clone size: many; J gene: TRBJ2-7; CDR3 DNA: TGTGCCATCAGCGTAGACAGGGGCTCCTACGAGCAGTACTTC; CDR3 protein: CAISVDRGSYEQYF